What follows are 25 T cell receptor beta chains derived from one specimen sequenced in a study of neurological immune-mediated disorders. TCRdb itself ran the 5' RACE reads through MiXCR, one entry per CDR3 protein. The table includes 69,000 or so distinct CDR3 sequences, 4.8% detected once. Sequencing input: PBMCs. The receptors shown here come from a woman in her seventies with multiple sclerosis.

This clonotype has at least ten counts. The genes are TRBV3-1 and TRBJ2-3; 12 bases map to TRBD2. This CDR3 is built from 20 residues. Germline assignment: CDR1 LGHDT and CDR2 YNNKEL (reference sequence). V gave up 1 base and J gave up 0 bases; unmatched junction bases: 11. The CDR3 region has the DNA TGTGCCAGCAGCCAAGCCCGGGGGACTAGCGGGTCTGCTAGCACAGATACGCAGTATTTT. Residues: CASSQARGTSGSASTDTQYF.

There are many counts of this clonotype. This chain joins TRBV2 and TRBJ2-3, with D unresolved. The CDR3 totals 15 residues. V lost 1 base, J lost 0 bases, and 8 bases lay in between. The germline gives CDR1 SNHLY, CDR2 FYNNEI. The CDR3 nucleotides read TGTGCCAGCAGTGAAGAGGCTGTTAGCACAGATACGCAGTATTTT. Its translation is CASSEEAVSTDTQYF.

The V call is TRBV7-9, the J call TRBJ1-1; TRBD1 is a possible D gene (6 bases). Trimming took off 5 bases at V and 5 bases at J, with 15 bases between the two ends. Germline lookup yields CDR1 SEHNR and CDR2 FQNEAQ (reference sequence). The CDR3 has 14 residues. This CDR3 is CASSQTGGGTEAFF. CDR3 coding DNA: TGTGCCAGCAGCCAGACAGGAGGTGGGACTGAAGCTTTCTTT.

This clonotype was seen repeatedly, ten times or more. The chain recombines TRBV4-3 with TRBJ1-2; D remains ambiguous. Germline V gives CDR1 LGHNA, CDR2 YSLEER. V lost 0 bases to trimming and J lost 2 bases, with 10 bases between them. CDR3 length equals 15 residues. The CDR3 loop is CASSQDRAANYGYTF. CDR3 bases: TGCGCCAGCAGCCAAGATCGGGCGGCGAACTATGGCTACACCTTC.

This clonotype was seen ten or more times. This sequence joins TRBV9 and TRBJ1-2; TRBD1 aligns across 9 bases. The germline gives CDR1 SGDLS, CDR2 YYNGEE. The CDR3 loop spans 17 amino acids. J lost 0 bases, V lost 3 bases, and 9 bases had no gene match. In nucleotides, the CDR3 is TGTGCCAGCAGCGCAAACCAGGACAGGGGTTCTAACTATGGCTACACCTTC. This codes for CASSANQDRGSNYGYTF. Full variable domain (outside the CDR3, taken from reference TRBV9 and TRBJ1-2): DSGVTQTPKHLITATGQRVTLRCSPRSGDLSVYWYQQSLDQGLQFLIQYYNGEERAKGNILERFSAQQFPDLHSELNLSSLELGDSALYFCASSANQDRGSNYGYTFGSGTRLTVV.

In its sample, this clonotype was seen many times. The genes are TRBV21-1 and TRBJ1-2. TRBV21-1 has pseudogene status. This CDR3 region has 12 residues. The CDR3 sequence: CASRSRFSGYTF. The CDR3 DNA is TGTGCCAGCAGGTCCAGGTTTTCTGGCTACACCTTC.

The rearrangement joins TRBV12-3 or TRBV12-4 to TRBJ2-5; tentatively, D is TRBD2 (6 bases). The CDR3 totals 14 residues. The V gene lost 3 bases and the J gene lost 5 bases, with 13 bases spanning the gap. CDR3 loop: CASSFGGERETQYF. In DNA, the CDR3 is TGTGCCAGCAGTTTTGGCGGGGAGCGCGAGACCCAGTACTTC.

This clonotype was recorded at least ten times. This chain connects TRBV12-3 or TRBV12-4 to TRBJ1-3; tentatively, D is TRBD1 (5 bases). CDR3 size: 15 residues. Trimming shortened V by 3 bases and J by 3 bases, and 12 bases separated the two germline ends. The CDR3 is CASSFGGTGGNTIYF. The CDR3 nucleotides are TGTGCCAGCAGTTTTGGGGGAACAGGTGGAAACACCATATATTTT.

The table lists this clonotype with many counts. V is TRBV5-1 and J is TRBJ2-1; D not resolved. This CDR3 has 15 amino acids. CDR1 SGHRS and CDR2 YFSETQ come from the germline V gene. Trimming took 4 bases from V and 0 from J, leaving 11 bases between them. DNA of the CDR3: TGCGCCAGCAGCCGGGCGGTGAGCTCCTACAATGAGCAGTTCTTC. Amino acid sequence: CASSRAVSSYNEQFF.

This clonotype was observed at least ten times. This chain links TRBV10-2 with TRBJ2-7, with 7 bases matching TRBD2. The junction had 14 bases not matched to a gene; V was cut back by 3 bases and J by 6 bases. Germline V CDR1 and CDR2: WSHSY, SAAADI. The CDR3 sequence is 16 residues long. The CDR3 spells CASSDPAGVEAGEQYF. CDR3 nucleotide sequence: TGCGCCAGCAGTGATCCGGCGGGAGTGGAGGCTGGCGAGCAGTACTTC.

This clonotype was counted at least ten times. One junction end disagrees with the germline gene, perhaps due to a read error. The chain employs TRBV5-1 and TRBJ2-3; D is unresolved. The CDR3 consists of 13 residues. CDR1 is SGHRS, CDR2 YFSETQ, per germline. The CDR3 DNA follows: TGTGCCAGCAGCTTGGGGAGCACAGATACGCAGTATTTT. Translation gives CASSLGSTDTQYF.

This clonotype was counted many times. CDR3 DNA sequence: TGTGCCAGCAGCCGACTAGCGGGAGGGTGGGTTGAGCAGTTCTTC. Protein product: CASSRLAGGWVEQFF. The chain links TRBV7-8 to TRBJ2-1, with 14 bases matching TRBD2. The CDR3 covers 15 residues. Germline CDR1 is SGHVS and CDR2 is FQNEAQ. Unmatched junction bases numbered 6, after V lost 5 bases and J lost 9 bases. The whole variable domain, filled in from reference TRBV7-8 and TRBJ2-1, reads GAGVSQSPRYKVAKRGQDVALRCDPISGHVSLFWYQQALGQGPEFLTYFQNEAQLDKSGLPSDRFFAERPEGSVSTLKIQRTQQEDSAVYLCASSRLAGGWVEQFFGPGTRLTVL.

In its sample, this clonotype was seen many times. J is TRBJ2-4 and V is TRBV7-2; 7 nucleotides line up with TRBD1. This CDR3 has 12 amino acids. CDR1 and CDR2 from the germline V gene are SGHTA and FQGNSA. V lost 5 bases to trimming and J lost 7 bases; unmatched junction nucleotides: 2. CDR3 amino acids: CASSVQGNIQYF. The CDR3 nucleotides read TGTGCCAGCAGCGTACAGGGGAACATTCAGTACTTC.

This clonotype was seen ten or more times. The chain couples TRBV24-1 to TRBJ1-5; D possibly corresponds to TRBD1 (5 bases). CDR1 KGHDR and CDR2 SFDVKD come from the germline V gene. Trimming cost V 6 bases and J 2 bases, with 19 bases left between them. The CDR3 is 17 residues long. In DNA, the CDR3 is TGTGCCACCAGTCACGTTACCGCCGGGGCGGGCAATCAGCCCCAGCATTTT. Its protein is CATSHVTAGAGNQPQHF.

This clonotype has at least ten counts. This chain uses TRBV12-3 or TRBV12-4 with TRBJ2-5; D remains unclear. Between the trimmed V and J ends, which lost 4 bases and 4 bases, there was a span of 10 bases. This CDR3 is 13 amino acids long. The CDR3 DNA reads TGTGCCAGCAGTTATGGTGTGGGAGAGACCCAGTACTTC. This translates into CASSYGVGETQYF.

This clonotype was recorded many times. The chain has TRBV6-6 and TRBJ2-2; 8 positions match TRBD2. The CDR3 is 17 amino acids. The germline V gene encodes CDR1 MNHNY and CDR2 SVGAGI (reference sequence). The junction had 15 bases not matched to a gene; V was cut back by 7 bases and J by 5 bases. The CDR3 here is CASTQADGRAGTGELFF. CDR3 bases: TGTGCCAGCACCCAAGCAGACGGGAGGGCTGGGACCGGGGAGCTGTTTTTT.

This clonotype was recorded many times. This chain uses TRBV4-1 with TRBJ2-2; the D gene is possibly TRBD1 (5 bases). Trimming removed 4 bases from V and 4 bases from J, with 7 bases in between. The V gene's germline CDR1 is MGHRA and CDR2 YSYEKL. CDR3 size: 13 residues. The chain's CDR3 is CASSPTATGELFF. For the CDR3, the DNA is TGCGCCAGCAGCCCGACAGCCACCGGGGAGCTGTTTTTT.

This clonotype was seen ten or more times. The chain has TRBV20-1 and TRBJ2-1; D may match TRBD1 or TRBD2 (8 bases each). V shed 6 bases and J shed 9 bases, with 21 bases lying between them. CDR1 is DFQATT, CDR2 SNEGSKA, per germline (reference sequence). The CDR3 is 14 residues long. The CDR3 DNA reads TGCAGTGCCCAGGGGGCGGGACTAGATGGTGAGCAGTTCTTC. As protein: CSAQGAGLDGEQFF.

As regards this clonotype: An end of the junction does not agree with germline; a read error may underlie this. CDR3 coding DNA: TGTGCCAGCAGTTACTCCAGGGGGAGCACAGATATGCAGTATTTT. It encodes CASSYSRGSTDMQYF. This chain links TRBV6-5 with TRBJ2-3, with 7 bases identical to TRBD1. Germline CDR1 is MNHEY and CDR2 is SVGAGI. The CDR3 has 15 amino acids.

This clonotype was counted many times. V usage is TRBV6-5 and J usage is TRBJ1-5; 7 positions agree with TRBD1. The CDR3 length is 13 residues. Trimming cost V 4 bases and J 6 bases; bases outside gene matches: 3. CDR1 MNHEY and CDR2 SVGAGI come from the germline V gene. The CDR3 here is CASSSTGSQPQHF. CDR3 DNA sequence: TGTGCCAGCAGTTCGACAGGGAGTCAGCCCCAGCATTTT.

In its sample, this clonotype was seen many times. The chain employs TRBV10-3 and TRBJ2-2, with 7 bases matching TRBD1. Germline trimming cut 10 bases from V and 4 bases from J; bases unmatched to any gene: 6. CDR3 length: 13 amino acids. Germline CDR1 ENHRY, CDR2 SYGVKD. CDR3 bases: TGTGCCACCCGAACAGGGGCCACCGGGGAGCTGTTTTTT. It codes for CATRTGATGELFF.

This clonotype came up many times. The chain links TRBV2 to TRBJ2-2, with TRBD2 matching 8 bases. Trimming at V came to 7 bases and at J to 5 bases, leaving 6 bases not matched to a gene. From germline, CDR1 is SNHLY and CDR2 FYNNEI. This CDR3 contains 14 residues. CDR3 nucleotides: TGTGCCAGCAATATGGCGGGAGGAACCGGGGAGCTGTTTTTT. This sequence encodes CASNMAGGTGELFF.

This clonotype has at least ten counts. The V and J genes are TRBV12-3 or TRBV12-4 and TRBJ1-2, with D possibly TRBD1 on 5 matching bases. This CDR3 spans 13 amino acids. Trimming pared 5 bases from V and 7 bases from J, leaving 14 bases between. The CDR3 DNA sequence: TGTGCCAGCAGTGGGGACCGGGGCGGTGGCTACACCTTC. It is translated as CASSGDRGGGYTF.

This clonotype was counted once. This chain joins TRBV5-1 and TRBJ1-1; D gene uncertain. From germline, CDR1 is SGHRS and CDR2 YFSETQ. The V gene lost 3 bases and the J gene lost 1 base, with 10 bases spanning the gap. The CDR3 loop spans 14 amino acids. This CDR3 reads CASSWALENTEAFF. The CDR3 coding sequence is TGCGCCAGCAGCTGGGCTCTGGAGAACACTGAAGCTTTCTTT.

This clonotype was counted at least ten times. The V and J genes are TRBV25-1 and TRBJ2-1, with 9 positions matching TRBD2. V was pared by 3 bases and J by 2 bases, with 11 bases of the junction left unmatched. The CDR3 covers 18 residues. Germline values: CDR1 MGHDK, CDR2 SYGVNS. The CDR3 protein is CASSDHSLASGAYNEQFF. Written as DNA, the CDR3 is TGTGCCAGCAGTGACCATTCCCTGGCTAGCGGGGCCTACAATGAGCAGTTCTTC. Full variable domain (outside the CDR3, taken from reference TRBV25-1 and TRBJ2-1): EADIYQTPRYLVIGTGKKITLECSQTMGHDKMYWYQQDPGMELHLIHYSYGVNSTEKGDLSSESTVSRIRTEHFPLTLESARPSHTSQYLCASSDHSLASGAYNEQFFGPGTRLTVL.